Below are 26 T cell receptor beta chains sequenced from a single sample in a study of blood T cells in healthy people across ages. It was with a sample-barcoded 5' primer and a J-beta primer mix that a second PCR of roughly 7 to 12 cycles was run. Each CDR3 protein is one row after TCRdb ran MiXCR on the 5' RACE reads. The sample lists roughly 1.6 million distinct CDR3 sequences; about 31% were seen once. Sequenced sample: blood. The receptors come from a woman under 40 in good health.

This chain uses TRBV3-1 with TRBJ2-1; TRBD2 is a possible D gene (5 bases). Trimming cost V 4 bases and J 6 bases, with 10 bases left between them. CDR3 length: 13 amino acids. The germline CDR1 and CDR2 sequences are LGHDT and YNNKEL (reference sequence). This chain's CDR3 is CASSLTRANEQFF. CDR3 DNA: TGTGCCAGCAGCCTCACTAGGGCCAATGAGCAGTTCTTC.

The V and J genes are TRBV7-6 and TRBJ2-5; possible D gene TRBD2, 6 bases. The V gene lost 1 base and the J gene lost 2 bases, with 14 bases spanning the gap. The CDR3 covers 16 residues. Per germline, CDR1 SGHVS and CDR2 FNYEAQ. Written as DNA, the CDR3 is TGTGCCAGCAGCTTAGTAGGAGGGCAACTACAAGAGACCCAGTACTTC. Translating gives CASSLVGGQLQETQYF.

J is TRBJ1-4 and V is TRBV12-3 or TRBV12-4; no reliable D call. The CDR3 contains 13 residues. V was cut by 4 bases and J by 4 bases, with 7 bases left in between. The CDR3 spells CASSSSVNEKLFF. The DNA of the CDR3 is TGTGCCAGCAGTTCATCGGTTAATGAAAAACTGTTTTTT.

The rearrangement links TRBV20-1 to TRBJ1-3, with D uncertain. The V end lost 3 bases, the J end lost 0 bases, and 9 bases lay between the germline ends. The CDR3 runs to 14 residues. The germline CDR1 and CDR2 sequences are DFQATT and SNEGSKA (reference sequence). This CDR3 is CSARGPSSGNTIYF. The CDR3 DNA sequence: TGCAGTGCTAGGGGCCCAAGCTCTGGAAACACCATATATTTT.

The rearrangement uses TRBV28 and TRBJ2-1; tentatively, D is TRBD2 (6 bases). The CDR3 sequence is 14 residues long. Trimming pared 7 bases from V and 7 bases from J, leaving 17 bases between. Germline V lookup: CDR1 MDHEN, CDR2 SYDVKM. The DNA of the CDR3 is TGTGCCAGCACAGTAGGGACTGGGTTGAATGAGCAGTTCTTC. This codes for CASTVGTGLNEQFF.

DNA for the CDR3: TGTGCCAGCAGTATACCAGGGGACATGGCACTAGCAGATACGCAGTATTTT. Residues: CASSIPGDMALADTQYF. The V call is TRBV27, the J call TRBJ2-3; a possible D gene is TRBD1 (6 bases). Trimming pared 5 bases from V and 4 bases from J, leaving 22 bases between. Germline assignment: CDR1 MNHEY and CDR2 SMNVEV (reference sequence). The CDR3 spans 17 residues.

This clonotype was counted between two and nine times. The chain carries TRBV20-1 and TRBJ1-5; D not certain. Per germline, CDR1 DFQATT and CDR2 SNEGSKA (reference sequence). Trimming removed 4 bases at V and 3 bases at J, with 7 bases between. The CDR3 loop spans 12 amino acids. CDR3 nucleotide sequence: TGCAGTGCTAAAGGATCCAATCAGCCCCAGCATTTT. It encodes CSAKGSNQPQHF.

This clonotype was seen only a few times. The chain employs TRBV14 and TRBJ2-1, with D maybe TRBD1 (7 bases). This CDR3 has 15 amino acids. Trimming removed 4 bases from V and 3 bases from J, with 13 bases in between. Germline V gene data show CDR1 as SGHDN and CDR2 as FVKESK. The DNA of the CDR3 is TGTGCCAGCAGCCCACAGGGGACTCTCTACAATGAGCAGTTCTTC. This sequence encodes CASSPQGTLYNEQFF.

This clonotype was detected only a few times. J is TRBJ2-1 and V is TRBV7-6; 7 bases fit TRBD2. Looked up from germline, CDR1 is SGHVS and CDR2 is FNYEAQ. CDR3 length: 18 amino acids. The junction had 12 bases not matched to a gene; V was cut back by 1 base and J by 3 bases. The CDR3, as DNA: TGTGCCAGCAGCTTAGGGGGGGTAGCGGGCACAAACTACAATGAGCAGTTCTTC. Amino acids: CASSLGGVAGTNYNEQFF.

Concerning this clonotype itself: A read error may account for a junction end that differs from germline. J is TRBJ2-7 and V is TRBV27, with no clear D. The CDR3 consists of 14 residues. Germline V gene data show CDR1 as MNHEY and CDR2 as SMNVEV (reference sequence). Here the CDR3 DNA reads TGTGCCAGCAGTTCGTCACTCACCAAGTACGAGCAGTGCTTC. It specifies CASSSSLTKYEQCF.

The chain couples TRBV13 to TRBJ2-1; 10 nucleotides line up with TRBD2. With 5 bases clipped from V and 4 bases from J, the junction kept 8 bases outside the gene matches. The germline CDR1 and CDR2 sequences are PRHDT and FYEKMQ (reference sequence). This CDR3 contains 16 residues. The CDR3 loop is CASSASGTSAYNEQFF. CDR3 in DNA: TGTGCCAGCAGCGCATCCGGGACTAGCGCGTACAATGAGCAGTTCTTC.

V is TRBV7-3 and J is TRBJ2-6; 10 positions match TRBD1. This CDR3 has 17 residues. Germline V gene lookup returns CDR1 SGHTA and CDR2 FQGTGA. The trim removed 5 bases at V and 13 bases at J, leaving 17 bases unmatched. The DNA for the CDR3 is TGTGCCAGCAGCGGGCGGGACAGGGGTACTGGGGCCACTGTCCTGACTTTC. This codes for CASSGRDRGTGATVLTF.

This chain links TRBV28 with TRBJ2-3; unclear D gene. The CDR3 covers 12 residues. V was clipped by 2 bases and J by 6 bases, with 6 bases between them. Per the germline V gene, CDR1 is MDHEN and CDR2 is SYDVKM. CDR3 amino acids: CASSLGMDTQYF. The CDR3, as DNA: TGTGCCAGCAGTTTAGGGATGGATACGCAGTATTTT.

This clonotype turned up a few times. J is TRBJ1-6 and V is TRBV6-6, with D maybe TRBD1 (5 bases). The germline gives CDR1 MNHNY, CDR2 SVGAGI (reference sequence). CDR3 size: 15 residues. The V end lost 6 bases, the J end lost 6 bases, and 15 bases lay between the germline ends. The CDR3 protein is CASRGANQGNSPLHF. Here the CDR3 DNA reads TGTGCCAGCAGGGGTGCAAATCAGGGTAATTCACCCCTCCACTTT.

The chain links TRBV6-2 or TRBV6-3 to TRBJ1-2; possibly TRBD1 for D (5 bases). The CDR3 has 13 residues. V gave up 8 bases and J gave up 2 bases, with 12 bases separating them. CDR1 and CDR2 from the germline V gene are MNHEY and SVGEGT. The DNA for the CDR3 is TGTGCCAGCGGCCCGAGGGACAACTATGGCTACACCTTC. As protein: CASGPRDNYGYTF.

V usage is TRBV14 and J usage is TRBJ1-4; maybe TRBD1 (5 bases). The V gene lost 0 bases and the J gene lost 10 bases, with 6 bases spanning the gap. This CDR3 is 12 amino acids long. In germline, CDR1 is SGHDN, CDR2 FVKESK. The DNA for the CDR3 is TGTGCCAGCAGCCAAGATCAGGGAAAACTGTTTTTT. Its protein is CASSQDQGKLFF. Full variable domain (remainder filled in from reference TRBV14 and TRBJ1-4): EAGVTQFPSHSVIEKGQTVTLRCDPISGHDNLYWYRRVMGKEIKFLLHFVKESKQDESGMPNNRFLAERTGGTYSTLKVQPAELEDSGVYFCASSQDQGKLFFGSGTQLSVL.

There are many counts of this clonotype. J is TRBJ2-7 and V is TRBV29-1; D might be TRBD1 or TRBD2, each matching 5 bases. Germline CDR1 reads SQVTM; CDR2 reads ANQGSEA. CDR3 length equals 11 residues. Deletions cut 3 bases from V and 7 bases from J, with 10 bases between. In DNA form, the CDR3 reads TGCAGCGTTGAGAGGGGCGGGGAGCAGTACTTC. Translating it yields CSVERGGEQYF.

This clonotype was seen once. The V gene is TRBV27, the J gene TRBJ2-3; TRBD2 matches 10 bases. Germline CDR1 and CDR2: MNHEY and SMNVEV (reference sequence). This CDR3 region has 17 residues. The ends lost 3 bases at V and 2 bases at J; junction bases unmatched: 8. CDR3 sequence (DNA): TGTGCCAGCAGTTTCACTTCCGGGACTAGCGTCACAGATACGCAGTATTTT. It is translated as CASSFTSGTSVTDTQYF.

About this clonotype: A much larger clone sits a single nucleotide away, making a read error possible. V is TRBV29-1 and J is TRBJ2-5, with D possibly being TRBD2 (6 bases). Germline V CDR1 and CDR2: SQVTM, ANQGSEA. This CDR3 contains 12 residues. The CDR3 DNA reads TGCGGCGCCAGACTAGGCCAAGAGACCCAGTACTTC. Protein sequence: CGARLGQETQYF.

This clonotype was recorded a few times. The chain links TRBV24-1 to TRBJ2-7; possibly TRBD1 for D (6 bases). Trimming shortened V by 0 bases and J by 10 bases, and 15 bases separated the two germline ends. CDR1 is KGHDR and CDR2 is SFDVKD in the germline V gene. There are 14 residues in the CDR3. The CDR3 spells CATSDLSGAEAQYF. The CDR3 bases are TGTGCCACCAGTGATTTGTCAGGGGCGGAGGCCCAGTACTTC.

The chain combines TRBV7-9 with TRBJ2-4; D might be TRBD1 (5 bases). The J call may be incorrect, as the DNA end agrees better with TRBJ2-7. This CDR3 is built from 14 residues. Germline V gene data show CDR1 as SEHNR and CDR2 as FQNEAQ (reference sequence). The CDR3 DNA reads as TGTGCCAGCAGCTTAAATCATGGACACTACGAGCAGTACTTC. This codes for CASSLNHGHYEQYF.

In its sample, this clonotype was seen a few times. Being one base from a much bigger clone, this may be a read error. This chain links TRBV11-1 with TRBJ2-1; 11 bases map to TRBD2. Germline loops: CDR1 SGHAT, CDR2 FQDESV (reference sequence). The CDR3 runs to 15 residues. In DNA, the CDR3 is TGTGCCAGCAGCTTACTAGCGGGAGGTCACAATGGGCAGTTCTTC. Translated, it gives CASSLLAGGHNGQFF. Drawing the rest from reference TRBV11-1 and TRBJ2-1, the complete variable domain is EAEVAQSPRYKITEKSQAVAFWCDPISGHATLYWYRQILGQGPELLVQFQDESVVDDSQLPKDRFSAERLKGVDSTLKIQPAELGDSAMYLCASSLLAGGHNGQFFGPGTRLTVL.

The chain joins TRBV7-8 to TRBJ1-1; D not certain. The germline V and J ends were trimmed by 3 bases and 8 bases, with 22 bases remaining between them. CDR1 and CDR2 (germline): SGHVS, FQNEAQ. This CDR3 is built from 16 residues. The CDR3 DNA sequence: TGTGCCAGCAGCTTGGATAGGGAGGGAACTTATTCCGAAGCTTTCTTT. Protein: CASSLDREGTYSEAFF.

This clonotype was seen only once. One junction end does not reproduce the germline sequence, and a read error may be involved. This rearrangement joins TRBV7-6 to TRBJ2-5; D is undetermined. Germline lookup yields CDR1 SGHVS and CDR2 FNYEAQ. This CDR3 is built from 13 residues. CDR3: CTSSLVRPETQYF. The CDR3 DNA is TGTACCAGCAGCTTAGTTAGGCCCGAGACCCAGTACTTC.

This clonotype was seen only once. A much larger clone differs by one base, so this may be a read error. The chain's CDR3 is CAISGSPMVAQETQYF. The CDR3 coding sequence is TGTGCCATCAGTGGGTCCCCGATGGTGGCGCAGGAGACCCAGTACTTC. This sequence joins TRBV10-3 and TRBJ2-5, with D uncertain. Trimming stripped 4 bases from V and 5 bases from J, with 20 bases between. The CDR3 has 16 residues. CDR1 and CDR2 (germline): ENHRY, SYGVKD.

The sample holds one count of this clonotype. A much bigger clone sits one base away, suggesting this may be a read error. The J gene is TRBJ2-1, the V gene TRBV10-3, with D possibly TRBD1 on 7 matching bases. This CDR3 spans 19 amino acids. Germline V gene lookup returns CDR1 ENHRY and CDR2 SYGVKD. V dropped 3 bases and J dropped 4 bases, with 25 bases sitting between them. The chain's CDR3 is CAISDRDSLRGALYNEQFF. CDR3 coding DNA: TGTGCCATCAGTGACCGGGACAGCCTCAGGGGGGCTTTATACAATGAGCAGTTCTTC.